A single sample is the source of the 25 T cell receptor beta chains below, sequenced in a study of technical replicates of blood from several donors. The table came from immunoSEQ multiplex PCR; TCRdb's copy has only in-frame clones and leaves some out. The sample has under 95,000 clones, about nine tenths seen once. Sequenced input: T cells isolated from PBMCs. The receptors here all came from a human donor in good health. Some clones in this sample may be carry-over from other donors' samples.

The chain employs TRBV5-4 and TRBJ2-2, with 10 positions matching TRBD1. Germline values: CDR1 SGHNT, CDR2 YYREEE (reference sequence). There are 17 residues in the CDR3. The V and J ends lost 2 bases and 6 bases, in that order; junction bases with no gene match: 10. This chain's CDR3 is CASSLPRSGQGSGELFF. In DNA, the CDR3 is TGTGCCAGCAGCTTACCACGTTCGGGACAGGGGTCCGGGGAGCTGTTTTTT.

The genes are TRBV14 and TRBJ1-4; D ambiguous. V was pared by 6 bases and J by 3 bases, with 14 bases between. The CDR3 totals 15 residues. Germline assignment: CDR1 SGHDN and CDR2 FVKESK. CDR3 sequence: CASSRQSAANEKLFF. CDR3 coding DNA: TGTGCCAGCAGTCGCCAAAGCGCGGCTAATGAAAAACTGTTTTTT.

The V and J genes are TRBV6-5 and TRBJ2-1; a weak D match, TRBD1 (6 bases). The CDR3 spans 16 residues. The V end lost 1 base, the J end lost 5 bases, and 15 bases lay between the germline ends. Germline assignment: CDR1 MNHEY and CDR2 SVGAGI. CDR3 sequence (DNA): TGTGCCAGCAGTTACTTAGGGGCAGGGGATAACAATGAGCAGTTCTTC. As protein: CASSYLGAGDNNEQFF.

The count of this clone is one. The chain carries TRBV7-9 and TRBJ2-7; no firm D call. Germline V gene sequence: CDR1 SEHNR, CDR2 FQNEAQ (reference sequence). V dropped 5 bases and J dropped 3 bases, with 26 bases sitting between them. This CDR3 spans 18 amino acids. CDR3 residues: CASSPPLYRRNLNYEQYF. The CDR3, as DNA: TGTGCCAGCAGCCCACCCCTATATCGGCGGAATCTTAACTACGAGCAGTACTTC.

The rearrangement uses TRBV6-5 and TRBJ1-2; D perhaps matches TRBD1 (5 bases). Germline V CDR1 and CDR2: MNHEY, SVGAGI. With 4 bases removed from V and 9 bases from J, the gap between germline ends came to 12 bases. CDR3 length equals 12 residues. The CDR3 reads CASSLSGRSYTF. The CDR3 nucleotides read TGTGCCAGCAGTTTATCAGGGCGGAGCTACACCTTC.

This clone was counted a few times. J is TRBJ1-5 and V is TRBV5-6; weak D call: TRBD1 (5 bases). Germline-derived CDR1 and CDR2 are SGHDT and YYEEEE. The V and J ends lost 3 bases and 1 base respectively, with 11 bases between them. The CDR3 is 15 residues long. CDR3 coding DNA: TGTGCCAGCAGCTCACAGACAGAGAGCAATCAGCCCCAGCATTTT. Amino acid sequence: CASSSQTESNQPQHF.

A few counts support this clone. This chain joins TRBV29-1 and TRBJ2-7; a possible D gene is TRBD2 (6 bases). Trimming removed 4 bases at V and 7 bases at J, with 20 bases between. The CDR3 consists of 14 residues. The germline V gene has CDR1 SQVTM and CDR2 ANQGSEA. CDR3 DNA sequence: TGCAGCGTTGGCCCATCGACTAGAGTCTATGAGCAGTACTTC. Its translation: CSVGPSTRVYEQYF.

The chain links TRBV5-1 to TRBJ1-1, with D possibly TRBD1 on 5 matching bases. Germline V gives CDR1 SGHRS, CDR2 YFSETQ. This CDR3 contains 13 residues. V was clipped by 1 base and J by 3 bases, with 7 bases between them. CDR3 residues: CASSLQGDTEAFF. Here the CDR3 DNA reads TGCGCCAGCAGCTTGCAGGGTGACACTGAAGCTTTCTTT.

This rearrangement joins TRBV5-6 to TRBJ1-2; D uncertain. Trimming took 3 bases from V and 4 from J, leaving 10 bases between them. The CDR3 spans 13 residues. Germline V lookup: CDR1 SGHDT, CDR2 YYEEEE. CDR3 DNA: TGTGCCAGCAGCTCTCCACAGAGCTATGGCTACACCTTC. Translation gives CASSSPQSYGYTF.

The gene calls are TRBV20-1 and TRBJ2-1; no firm D call. Germline V gene sequence: CDR1 DFQATT, CDR2 SNEGSKA (reference sequence). The CDR3 is made up of 11 amino acids. V shed 3 bases and J shed 4 bases, with 4 bases lying between them. The CDR3 spells CSARTYNEQFF. The CDR3 DNA reads TGCAGTGCTAGGACTTACAATGAGCAGTTCTTC.

This clone has just one count. The chain links TRBV5-1 to TRBJ2-7, with TRBD1 matching over 7 bases. The germline CDR1 and CDR2 sequences are SGHRS and YFSETQ. The CDR3 extends over 14 amino acids. V trimming: 4 bases; J trimming: 3 bases; junction bases outside the gene matches: 7. The CDR3 DNA is TGCGCCAGCAGCCCCACCGGGACAGACTACGAGCAGTACTTC. This sequence encodes CASSPTGTDYEQYF.

The genes are TRBV6-5 and TRBJ2-1; 10 bases agree with TRBD1. With V trimmed by 2 bases and J by 7 bases, 8 bases remained unmatched. The CDR3 runs to 16 residues. Germline V CDR1 and CDR2: MNHEY, SVGAGI. CDR3 region: CASSYPGQGFRNEQFF. In DNA, the CDR3 is TGTGCCAGCAGTTACCCGGGACAGGGGTTTAGGAATGAGCAGTTCTTC.

V and J are TRBV4-1 and TRBJ1-3; D is perhaps TRBD1 (6 bases). The CDR3 is made up of 16 amino acids. Germline CDR1 reads MGHRA; CDR2 reads YSYEKL. V lost 0 bases, J lost 7 bases, and 16 bases lay in between. CDR3 DNA sequence: TGCGCCAGCAGCCAAGACGACAGGAGCCTCTGGAACACCATATATTTT. It specifies CASSQDDRSLWNTIYF.

The chain couples TRBV4-2 to TRBJ1-5, with D unclear. Trimming cost V 0 bases and J 5 bases, with 8 bases left between them. The germline gives CDR1 LGHNA, CDR2 YNFKEQ. This CDR3 has 14 residues. The CDR3, as DNA: TGTGCCAGCAGCCAAGATCTGCGGGATCAGCCCCAGCATTTT. The encoded protein is CASSQDLRDQPQHF.

The chain has TRBV4-1 and TRBJ2-7; D not certain. This CDR3 has 12 residues. The V end lost 6 bases, the J end lost 5 bases, and 11 bases lay between the germline ends. Germline CDR1 and CDR2: MGHRA and YSYEKL. CDR3 sequence (DNA): TGCGCCAGCAGTCGATCGAGAGACGAGCAGTACTTC. Its translation: CASSRSRDEQYF.

The rearrangement uses TRBV29-1 and TRBJ2-7; TRBD1 matches at 11 bases. Looked up from germline, CDR1 is SQVTM and CDR2 is ANQGSEA. Trimming took 5 bases from V and 6 from J; bases not matched to a gene: 6. CDR3 length: 13 residues. Written as DNA, the CDR3 is TGCAGCGTTCTTTGGACAGGGGGCTCCGAGCAGTACTTC. As protein: CSVLWTGGSEQYF.

The table lists this clone with a count of one. The chain has TRBV7-2 and TRBJ2-3; TRBD2 might be the D (5 bases). The CDR3 sequence is 15 residues long. Germline V gives CDR1 SGHTA, CDR2 FQGNSA. V lost 4 bases, J lost 2 bases, and 13 bases lay in between. The CDR3 spells CASSSGWTVTDTQYF. CDR3 nucleotide sequence: TGTGCCAGCAGCTCAGGATGGACTGTCACAGATACGCAGTATTTT.

The gene calls are TRBV4-1 and TRBJ2-7; 7 nucleotides match TRBD1. This CDR3 is 16 amino acids long. Germline V gives CDR1 MGHRA, CDR2 YSYEKL. V dropped 1 base and J dropped 0; count of bases not matched to a gene: 6. CDR3: CASSQGPGQISYEQYF. The CDR3 coding sequence is TGCGCCAGCAGCCAAGGACCGGGACAGATCTCCTACGAGCAGTACTTC.

J is TRBJ1-5 and V is TRBV30; D not certain. Germline V gene data show CDR1 as GTSNPN and CDR2 as SVGIG (reference sequence). Deletions cut 1 base from V and 9 bases from J, with 10 bases between. The CDR3 is made up of 12 amino acids. The CDR3 here is CAWSDQTGPQHF. The CDR3 DNA reads as TGTGCCTGGAGTGATCAGACGGGGCCCCAGCATTTT.

This clone was seen a handful of times. This rearrangement joins TRBV27 to TRBJ1-1, with a tentative D call TRBD1 (6 bases). The V and J ends lost 2 bases and 4 bases respectively, with 11 bases between them. Germline CDR1 and CDR2: MNHEY and SMNVEV (reference sequence). The CDR3 runs to 14 residues. The CDR3 DNA sequence: TGTGCCAGCAGTTTAGGGCAGGGGCGCACTGAAGCTTTCTTT. Translated: CASSLGQGRTEAFF.

The rearrangement links TRBV5-1 to TRBJ2-5, with 8 positions matching TRBD1. The germline gives CDR1 SGHRS, CDR2 YFSETQ. The CDR3 is made up of 14 amino acids. The ends lost 2 bases at V and 5 bases at J; junction bases unmatched: 5. CDR3 in DNA: TGCGCCAGCAGCTTCAGGGGGCGCGGGGAGACCCAGTACTTC. Translated, it gives CASSFRGRGETQYF.

This sequence joins TRBV12-5 and TRBJ1-1; D is ambiguous. This CDR3 contains 16 residues. From germline, CDR1 is LGHNT and CDR2 FRNRAP. Deletions cut 6 bases from V and 4 bases from J, with 21 bases between. CDR3 nucleotide sequence: TGTGCTAGTGGCCCGGCTAGGGCGGGATTTAGCACTGAAGCTTTCTTT. Residues: CASGPARAGFSTEAFF. The full variable domain, with the rest looked up from reference TRBV12-5 and TRBJ1-1, is DARVTQTPRHKVTEMGQEVTMRCQPILGHNTVFWYRQTMMQGLELLAYFRNRAPLDDSGMPKDRFSAEMPDATLATLKIQPSEPRDSAVYFCASGPARAGFSTEAFFGQGTRLTVV.

The rearrangement links TRBV7-6 to TRBJ2-1; a possible D gene is TRBD1 (5 bases). CDR1 and CDR2 (germline): SGHVS, FNYEAQ. V lost 5 bases and J lost 5, with 19 bases in between. The CDR3 is 16 amino acids. DNA for the CDR3: TGTGCCAGCAGCAACCGCCCTAGTAAAGGGGACAATGAGCAGTTCTTC. Its protein is CASSNRPSKGDNEQFF.

The genes are TRBV11-3 and TRBJ2-7; 9 positions agree with TRBD1. The CDR3 totals 13 residues. The germline V gene has CDR1 SGHNT and CDR2 YENEEA. Trimming cost V 10 bases and J 3 bases; bases outside gene matches: 7. In nucleotides, the CDR3 is TGTGCCACCCAGGGACAGGGACACTACGAGCAGTACTTC. The encoded protein is CATQGQGHYEQYF.

The gene calls are TRBV7-6 and TRBJ2-7; possibly TRBD2 for D (6 bases). Looked up from germline, CDR1 is SGHVS and CDR2 is FNYEAQ. The ends were cut back, 0 bases at V and 2 bases at J, with 11 bases in the middle. The CDR3 totals 15 residues. CDR3 nucleotide sequence: TGTGCCAGCAGCTTAGCCGGTAGCGGCGCCTACGAGCAGTACTTC. It codes for CASSLAGSGAYEQYF.